This T cell receptor beta chain was profiled in a study of T-cell memory formation after mild COVID-19. Study background: TCR clusters mostly belonged to single donors.

Study observations and caveats: CD4/CD8 balance held among clones contracting day 15 to 85, and later expanders leaned CD4+.

TCRdb passed the 5' RACE reads through MiXCR, listing each CDR3 protein once. The repertoire consists of roughly 45,000 distinct CDR3 sequences, with 25% to 35% occurring once and the leading ten covering around 45%. Of note for this clonotype: Antigen unknown.

CDR1 and CDR2 from the germline V gene are KGHSY and FQNENV. The CDR3 sequence is 16 residues long. Germline trimming cut 2 bases from V and 0 bases from J; bases unmatched to any gene: 1. This chain links TRBV16 with TRBJ2-5; TRBD2 matches at 12 bases. This receptor was identified in a man between 18 and 29 years old who had mild COVID-19 (a few samples of this study predate the infection). Cell type and time point are not known. The source material was PBMCs or a T cell subset sorted from them (not recorded which). This chain's CDR3 is CASSQGLAGNQETQYF. The CDR3 nucleotides read TGTGCCAGCAGCCAAGGACTAGCGGGGAACCAAGAGACCCAGTACTTC.